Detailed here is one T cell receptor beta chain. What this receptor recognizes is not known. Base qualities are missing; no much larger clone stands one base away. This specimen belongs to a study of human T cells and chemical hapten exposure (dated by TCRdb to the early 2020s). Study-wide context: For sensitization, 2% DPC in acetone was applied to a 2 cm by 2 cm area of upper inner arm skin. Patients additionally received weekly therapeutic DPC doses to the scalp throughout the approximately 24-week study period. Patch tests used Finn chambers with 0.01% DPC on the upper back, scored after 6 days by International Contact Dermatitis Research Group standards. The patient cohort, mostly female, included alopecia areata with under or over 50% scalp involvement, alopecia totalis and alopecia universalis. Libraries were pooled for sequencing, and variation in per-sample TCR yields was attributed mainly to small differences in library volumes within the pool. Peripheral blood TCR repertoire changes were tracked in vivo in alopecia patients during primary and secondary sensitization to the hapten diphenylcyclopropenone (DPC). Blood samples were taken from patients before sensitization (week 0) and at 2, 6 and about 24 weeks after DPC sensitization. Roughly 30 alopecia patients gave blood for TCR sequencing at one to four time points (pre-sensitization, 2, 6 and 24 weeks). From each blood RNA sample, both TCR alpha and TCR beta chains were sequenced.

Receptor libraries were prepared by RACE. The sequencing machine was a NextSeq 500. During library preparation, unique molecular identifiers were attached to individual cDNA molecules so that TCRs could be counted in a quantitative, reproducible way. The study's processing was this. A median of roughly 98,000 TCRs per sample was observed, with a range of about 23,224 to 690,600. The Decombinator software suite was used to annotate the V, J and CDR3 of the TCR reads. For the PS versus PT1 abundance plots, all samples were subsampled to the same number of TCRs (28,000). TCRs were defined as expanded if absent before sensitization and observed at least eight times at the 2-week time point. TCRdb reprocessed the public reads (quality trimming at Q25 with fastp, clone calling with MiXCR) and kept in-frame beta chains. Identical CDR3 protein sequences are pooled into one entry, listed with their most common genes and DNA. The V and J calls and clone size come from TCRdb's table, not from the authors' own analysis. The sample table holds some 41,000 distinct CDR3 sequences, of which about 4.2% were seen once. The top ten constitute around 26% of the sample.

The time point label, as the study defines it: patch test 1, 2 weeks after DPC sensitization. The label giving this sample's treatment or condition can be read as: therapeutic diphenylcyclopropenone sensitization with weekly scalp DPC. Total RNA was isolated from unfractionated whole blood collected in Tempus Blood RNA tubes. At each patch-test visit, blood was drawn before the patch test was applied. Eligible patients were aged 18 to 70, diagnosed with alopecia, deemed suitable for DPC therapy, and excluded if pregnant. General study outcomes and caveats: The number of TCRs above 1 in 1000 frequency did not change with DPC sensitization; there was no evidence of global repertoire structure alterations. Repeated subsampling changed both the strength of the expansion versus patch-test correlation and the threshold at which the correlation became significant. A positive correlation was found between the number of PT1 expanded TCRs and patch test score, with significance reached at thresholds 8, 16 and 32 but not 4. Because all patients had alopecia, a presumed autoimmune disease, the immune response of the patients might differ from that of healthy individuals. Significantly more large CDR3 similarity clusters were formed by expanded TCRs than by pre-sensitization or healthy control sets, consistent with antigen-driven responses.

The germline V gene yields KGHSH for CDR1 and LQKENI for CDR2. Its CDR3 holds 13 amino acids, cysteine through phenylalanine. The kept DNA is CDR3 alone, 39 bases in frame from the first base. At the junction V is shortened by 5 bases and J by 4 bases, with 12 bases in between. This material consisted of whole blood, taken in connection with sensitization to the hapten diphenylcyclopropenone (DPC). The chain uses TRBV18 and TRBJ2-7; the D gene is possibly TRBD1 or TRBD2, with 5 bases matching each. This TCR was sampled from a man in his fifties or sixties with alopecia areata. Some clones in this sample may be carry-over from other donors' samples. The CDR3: CASSRGSEYEQYF. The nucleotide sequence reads TGTGCCAGCTCAAGGGGTAGCGAATACGAGCAGTACTTC.